These 25 T cell receptor beta chains originate from one sample sequenced in a study of cytomegalovirus exposure and HLA in healthy donors. Use of 60 Vbeta and 13 Jbeta primers characterized the PCR. Some clones are missing from TCRdb's copy, which holds only in-frame ones; the method was immunoSEQ multiplex PCR. The repertoire holds around 130,000 clones, 82% seen once, with approximately 3% in the top ten. Material for sequencing was PBMCs. All receptors derive from a boy between 2 and 10 years old in good health and CMV-seronegative.

The genes are TRBV7-9 and TRBJ2-2; D call uncertain. This CDR3 has 12 residues. V lost 3 bases, J lost 5 bases, and 4 bases lay in between. Germline values: CDR1 SEHNR, CDR2 FQNEAQ (reference sequence). CDR3 sequence reads: CASSFHTGELFF. In DNA form, the CDR3 reads TGTGCCAGCAGCTTCCATACCGGGGAGCTGTTTTTT.

V is TRBV6-1 and J is TRBJ1-2; 9 bases match TRBD1. The junction had 8 bases not matched to a gene; V was cut back by 6 bases and J by 6 bases. The CDR3 consists of 14 residues. Germline loops: CDR1 MNHNS, CDR2 SASEGT. CDR3 amino acids: CASSGPGQGHGYTF. The CDR3 DNA reads as TGTGCCAGCAGCGGACCGGGACAGGGACATGGCTACACCTTC.

This clone came up once. Other DNA sequences of this sample code for an identical CDR3. The rearrangement links TRBV18 to TRBJ1-2; TRBD1 aligns across 9 bases. The trim removed 2 bases at V and 12 bases at J, leaving 7 bases unmatched. The CDR3 is 13 residues long. In germline, CDR1 is KGHSH, CDR2 LQKENI. The CDR3 loop is CASSPLGQGLDTF. CDR3 DNA: TGTGCCAGCTCACCATTGGGACAGGGTCTGGACACCTTC.

This clone was found once. The genes are TRBV9 and TRBJ2-1, with 10 bases fitting TRBD2. Germline V lookup: CDR1 SGDLS, CDR2 YYNGEE. The CDR3 covers 14 residues. V was pared by 4 bases and J by 7 bases, with 5 bases of the junction left unmatched. DNA for the CDR3: TGTGCCAGCAGCATTTTAGCGGGGGGTAATGAGCAGTTCTTC. This gives the protein CASSILAGGNEQFF.

This clone occurred a few times. The genes are TRBV20-1 and TRBJ2-5; D not resolved. The DNA matches TRBJ2-7 better at its end, which makes the J call doubtful. Germline V gene lookup returns CDR1 DFQATT and CDR2 SNEGSKA (reference sequence). The CDR3 sequence is 11 residues long. The DNA of the CDR3 is TGCAGTGCGGGCCGTAAATACGAGCAGTACTTC. This encodes CSAGRKYEQYF.

The chain combines TRBV19 with TRBJ2-7; D is ambiguous. Trimming cost V 4 bases and J 3 bases, with 7 bases left between them. CDR1 is LNHDA, CDR2 SQIVND, per germline (reference sequence). The CDR3 totals 12 residues. The CDR3 sequence: CASSRSGYEQYF. The CDR3 DNA is TGTGCCAGTAGTAGGTCAGGCTACGAGCAGTACTTC.

The rearrangement uses TRBV6-5 and TRBJ2-1; 9 nucleotides align to TRBD2. This CDR3 is 15 amino acids long. V was pared by 6 bases and J by 9 bases, with 12 bases of the junction left unmatched. CDR1 and CDR2 from the germline V gene are MNHEY and SVGAGI. The CDR3, as DNA: TGTGCCAGCAGCCGACTAGCGGACCTCTTGAGTGAGCAGTTCTTC. This translates into CASSRLADLLSEQFF.

This sequence joins TRBV6-1 and TRBJ2-7, with no clear D. This CDR3 has 14 amino acids. Germline lookup yields CDR1 MNHNS and CDR2 SASEGT. Trimming took 5 bases from V and 5 from J, leaving 16 bases between them. CDR3 sequence reads: CASSFLQAPDEQYF. CDR3 coding DNA: TGTGCCAGCAGTTTCCTCCAGGCGCCGGACGAGCAGTACTTC.

The chain couples TRBV11-3 to TRBJ2-1; 12 nucleotides match TRBD2. J gave up 8 bases and V 5 bases, and 7 bases lay outside the gene matches. The CDR3 contains 15 residues. The germline gives CDR1 SGHNT, CDR2 YENEEA. The CDR3, as DNA: TGTGCCAGCAGCCTAGCGGGGGGGCCTGTGGATGAGCAGTTCTTC. Its translation: CASSLAGGPVDEQFF.

The V gene is TRBV5-1, the J gene TRBJ1-2, with D hard to call. Per the germline V gene, CDR1 is SGHRS and CDR2 is YFSETQ. The CDR3 runs 13 residues. V was cut by 0 bases and J by 9 bases, with 12 bases left in between. The CDR3 sequence: CASSLDPVESYTF. The DNA for the CDR3 is TGCGCCAGCAGCTTGGACCCCGTTGAGAGCTACACCTTC. The entire variable domain, with the rest obtained from reference TRBV5-1 and TRBJ1-2, is as follows: KAGVTQTPRYLIKTRGQQVTLSCSPISGHRSVSWYQQTPGQGLQFLFEYFSETQRNKGNFPGRFSGRQFSNSRSEMNVSTLELGDSALYLCASSLDPVESYTFGSGTRLTVV.

The chain joins TRBV30 to TRBJ2-1, with D tentatively TRBD2 (7 bases). V lost 2 bases and J 6 bases, leaving 17 bases between the germline ends. The V gene's germline CDR1 is GTSNPN and CDR2 SVGIG (reference sequence). The CDR3 runs to 15 residues. The CDR3 reads CAWSSGGARVNEQFF. The CDR3 DNA follows: TGTGCCTGGAGTTCGGGGGGCGCGCGCGTCAATGAGCAGTTCTTC.

The V gene is TRBV4-1, the J gene TRBJ2-7, with D possibly matching TRBD2 (6 bases). This CDR3 contains 15 residues. Germline lookup yields CDR1 MGHRA and CDR2 YSYEKL. Deletions cut 4 bases from V and 0 bases from J, with 13 bases between. DNA for the CDR3: TGCGCCAGCAGCCCCGGCGGGGCTACCTCCTACGAGCAGTACTTC. Protein sequence: CASSPGGATSYEQYF.

The chain is built from TRBV30 and TRBJ2-5, with 8 nucleotides matching TRBD2. The better agreement between TRBJ2-7 and the DNA end casts doubt on the J call. The CDR3 loop spans 15 amino acids. The germline CDR1 and CDR2 sequences are GTSNPN and SVGIG (reference sequence). The CDR3 reads CAWSPGGAAPYEQYF. DNA of the CDR3: TGTGCCTGGAGCCCCGGGGGGGCTGCCCCCTACGAGCAGTACTTC.

The chain couples TRBV6-1 to TRBJ2-5, with TRBD2 identical over 9 bases. The germline CDR1 and CDR2 sequences are MNHNS and SASEGT. The CDR3 is 14 residues long. V gave up 4 bases and J gave up 4 bases; unmatched junction bases: 4. CDR3 sequence (DNA): TGTGCCAGCAGTGGTGGGACTAGCCTAGAGACCCAGTACTTC. As protein: CASSGGTSLETQYF.

CDR3 sequence (DNA): TGTGCCAGCAGCTTAGGTGTGACAGGGTATGGCTACACCTTC. Translation: CASSLGVTGYGYTF. The chain has TRBV7-9 and TRBJ1-2; 7 nucleotides line up with TRBD1. The CDR3 contains 14 residues. Germline CDR1 and CDR2: SEHNR and FQNEAQ (reference sequence). V shed 1 base, J shed 5 bases, and the junction held 4 bases outside the gene matches.

The chain recombines TRBV19 with TRBJ1-3, with D possibly being TRBD1 (5 bases). This CDR3 contains 14 residues. CDR1 is LNHDA and CDR2 is SQIVND in the germline V gene (reference sequence). The V gene lost 3 bases and the J gene lost 2 bases, with 8 bases spanning the gap. The CDR3 DNA sequence: TGTGCCAGTAGTATTAAGGGGCCTGGAAACACCATATATTTT. It specifies CASSIKGPGNTIYF.

The sample holds one count of this clone. The J gene is TRBJ2-7, the V gene TRBV28, with a weak D call TRBD1 (6 bases). The CDR3 totals 13 residues. Between the trimmed V and J ends, which lost 8 bases and 4 bases, there was a span of 15 bases. CDR1 is MDHEN and CDR2 is SYDVKM in the germline V gene. For the CDR3, the DNA is TGTGCCAGCGTCCTTAAACAGGGTTACGAGCAGTACTTC. Encoded protein: CASVLKQGYEQYF.

The genes are TRBV5-1 and TRBJ1-2; D may be TRBD1 (6 bases). There are 12 residues in the CDR3. Germline assignment: CDR1 SGHRS and CDR2 YFSETQ. Trimming cost V 4 bases and J 4 bases, with 8 bases left between them. CDR3 sequence: CASSTDSYGYTF. The DNA for the CDR3 is TGCGCCAGCAGCACGGACAGCTATGGCTACACCTTC.

The chain links TRBV6-1 to TRBJ2-2; TRBD2 might be the D (6 bases). The germline CDR1 and CDR2 sequences are MNHNS and SASEGT. This CDR3 is built from 14 residues. V was trimmed by 1 base and J by 6 bases, leaving 9 bases between them. This CDR3 is CASSEGWGAGELFF. CDR3 coding DNA: TGTGCCAGCAGTGAAGGATGGGGGGCCGGGGAGCTGTTTTTT.

This clone appeared once. The chain carries TRBV2 and TRBJ1-2, with 9 bases that match TRBD1. Germline trimming cut 6 bases from V and 8 bases from J; bases unmatched to any gene: 13. CDR3 length: 15 amino acids. Germline-derived CDR1 and CDR2 are SNHLY and FYNNEI. CDR3 nucleotide sequence: TGTGCCAGCAGCCGGACAGGGGCCCTAGGGGGAGGCTACACCTTC. This encodes CASSRTGALGGGYTF.

The chain recombines TRBV29-1 with TRBJ1-5; TRBD1 agrees at 9 bases. The CDR3 totals 13 residues. CDR1 SQVTM and CDR2 ANQGSEA come from the germline V gene. Losses at the gene ends were 4 bases for V and 2 bases for J; bases not matched to a gene: 0. The CDR3 sequence is CSVGTGGNQPQHF. CDR3 DNA sequence: TGCAGCGTTGGGACAGGGGGCAATCAGCCCCAGCATTTT.

This sequence joins TRBV6-1 and TRBJ2-1, with D possibly being TRBD2 (6 bases). The CDR3 runs to 15 residues. Germline-derived CDR1 and CDR2 are MNHNS and SASEGT. Deletions cut 6 bases from V and 10 bases from J, with 22 bases between. The CDR3 DNA reads TGTGCCAGCAGCGCAGACCCGACTAGTGGTGGCGAGCAGTTCTTC. It encodes CASSADPTSGGEQFF.

As concerns this clone: An end of the junction differs from the germline gene, which may be a read error. This chain uses TRBV7-9 with TRBJ2-2; possible D gene TRBD1, 6 bases. The CDR3 length is 16 residues. Germline CDR1 is SEHNR and CDR2 is FQNEAQ (reference sequence). This chain's CDR3 is CSSSSVSGARTGELFF. CDR3 coding DNA: TGTTCCAGCAGCTCCGTGTCAGGGGCGCGGACCGGGGAGCTGTTTTTT. Together with reference TRBV7-9 and TRBJ2-2, the CDR3 gives the full variable domain: DTGVSQNPRHKITKRGQNVTFRCDPISEHNRLYWYRQTLGQGPEFLTYFQNEAQLEKSRLLSDRFSAERPKGSFSTLEIQRTEQGDSAMYLCSSSSVSGARTGELFFGEGSRLTVL.

The rearrangement uses TRBV4-2 and TRBJ2-3; 7 bases agree with TRBD2. The CDR3 runs to 14 residues. Germline lookup yields CDR1 LGHNA and CDR2 YNFKEQ. The V segment lost 6 bases and the J segment 1 base; nucleotides outside the gene matches: 4. Here the CDR3 DNA reads TGTGCCAGCAGGGGAACTAGCGGCACAGATACGCAGTATTTT. It yields the protein CASRGTSGTDTQYF.

This clone is a singleton in its sample. The gene calls are TRBV10-3 and TRBJ2-1; the D is unclear. Germline V gene data show CDR1 as ENHRY and CDR2 as SYGVKD. The CDR3 is 14 amino acids. Trimming stripped 0 bases from V and 7 bases from J, with 10 bases between. In DNA form, the CDR3 reads TGTGCCATCAGTGAGTCACCGAGTAGTAATGAGCAGTTCTTC. As protein: CAISESPSSNEQFF.